This T cell receptor beta chain was identified in a study of shared clonotypes between healthy human individuals. Positively selected for CCR7, the CD45RO-negative cells used as naive CD8 cells excluded terminally differentiated effector memory CD45RA+ cells. Profiled with immunoSEQ multiplex PCR; TCRdb holds only in-frame clones, not every one. The data show about 680,000 clones, roughly 94% seen once. The CDR3 is 16 amino acids. Germline V gives CDR1 SSHAT, CDR2 FNYEAQ (reference sequence). Trimming took 0 bases from V and 0 from J, leaving 8 bases between them. The TCR was taken from a man aged 30 to 39 in good health. Sequencing used naive CD8+ T cells sorted from blood. The chain combines TRBV7-7 with TRBJ2-2; the D gene is possibly TRBD2 (5 bases). The CDR3 reads CASSLATGTNTGELFF. CDR3 sequence (DNA): TGTGCCAGCAGCTTAGCGACGGGAACGAACACCGGGGAGCTGTTTTTT.